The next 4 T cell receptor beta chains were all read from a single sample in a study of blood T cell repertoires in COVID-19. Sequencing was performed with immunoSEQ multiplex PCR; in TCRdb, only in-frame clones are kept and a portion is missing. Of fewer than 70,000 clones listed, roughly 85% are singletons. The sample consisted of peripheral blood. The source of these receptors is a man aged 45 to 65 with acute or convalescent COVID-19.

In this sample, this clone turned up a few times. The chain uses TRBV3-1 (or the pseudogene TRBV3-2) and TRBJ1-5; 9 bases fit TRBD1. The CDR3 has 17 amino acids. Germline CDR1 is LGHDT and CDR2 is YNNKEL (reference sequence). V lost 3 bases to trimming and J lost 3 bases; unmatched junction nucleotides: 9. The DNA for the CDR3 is TGTGCCAGCAGCCAGACGGGGACAGGGTGGAACAATCAGCCCCAGCATTTT. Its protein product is CASSQTGTGWNNQPQHF.

The CDR3 DNA sequence: TGTGCCATCAGCGAGATTGGACAGTCCGAAGCTTTCTTT. Its translation is CAISEIGQSEAFF. The genes are TRBV10-3 and TRBJ1-1; weak D call: TRBD1 (6 bases). V was shortened by 6 bases and J by 8 bases, with 16 bases between the two germline ends. There are 13 residues in the CDR3. Germline-derived CDR1 and CDR2 are ENHRY and SYGVKD.

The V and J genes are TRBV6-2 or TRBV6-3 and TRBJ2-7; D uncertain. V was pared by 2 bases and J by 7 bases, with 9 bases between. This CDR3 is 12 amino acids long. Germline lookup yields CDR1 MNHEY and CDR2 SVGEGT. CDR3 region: CASSYPPREQYF. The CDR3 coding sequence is TGTGCCAGCAGTTACCCCCCTAGAGAGCAGTACTTC.

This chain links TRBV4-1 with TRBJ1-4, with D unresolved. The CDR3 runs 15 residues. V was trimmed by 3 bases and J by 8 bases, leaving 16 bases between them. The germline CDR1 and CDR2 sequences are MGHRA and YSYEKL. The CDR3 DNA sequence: TGCGCCAGCAGCCACACGACACCACGAGGGGAAAAACTGTTTTTT. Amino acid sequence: CASSHTTPRGEKLFF.